The clone carrying this T cell receptor beta chain was seen ten or more times. CDR3 length equals 13 residues. Germline-derived CDR1 and CDR2 are ENHRY and SYGVKD. Trimming took off 6 bases at V and 6 bases at J, with 15 bases between the two ends. This entry belongs to a study of neurological immune-mediated disorders. One entry per CDR3 protein, called by TCRdb with MiXCR from the 5' RACE reads. Of about 60,000 distinct CDR3 sequences in the sample, 3% to 4% were seen once. The sample consisted of PBMCs. The receptor was derived from a woman between 55 and 75 years old with multiple sclerosis. The chain carries TRBV10-3 and TRBJ2-7; D may match TRBD1 or TRBD2 (6 bases each). CDR3 amino acids: CAIREGGGAEQYF. CDR3 bases: TGTGCCATCAGGGAGGGGGGAGGCGCCGAGCAGTACTTC.